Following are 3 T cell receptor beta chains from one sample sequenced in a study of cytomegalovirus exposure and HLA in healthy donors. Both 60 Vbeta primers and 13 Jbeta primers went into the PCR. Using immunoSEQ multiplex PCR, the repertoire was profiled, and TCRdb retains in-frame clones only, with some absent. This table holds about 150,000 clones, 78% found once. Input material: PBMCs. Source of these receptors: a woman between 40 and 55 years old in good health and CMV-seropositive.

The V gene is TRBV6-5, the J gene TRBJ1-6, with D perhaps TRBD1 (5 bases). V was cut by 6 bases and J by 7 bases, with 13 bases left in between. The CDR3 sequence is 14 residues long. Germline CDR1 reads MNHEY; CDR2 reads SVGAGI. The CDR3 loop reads CASRTGTVNSPLHF. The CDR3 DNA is TGTGCCAGCAGGACCGGGACTGTCAATTCACCCCTCCACTTT.

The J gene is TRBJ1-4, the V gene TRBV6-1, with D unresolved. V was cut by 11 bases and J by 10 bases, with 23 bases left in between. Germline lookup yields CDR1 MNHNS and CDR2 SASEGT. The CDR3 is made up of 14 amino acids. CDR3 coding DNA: TGTGCCGCCTCGGAGTCAGCTCTGGGAGTAAAACTGTTTTTT. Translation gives CAASESALGVKLFF.

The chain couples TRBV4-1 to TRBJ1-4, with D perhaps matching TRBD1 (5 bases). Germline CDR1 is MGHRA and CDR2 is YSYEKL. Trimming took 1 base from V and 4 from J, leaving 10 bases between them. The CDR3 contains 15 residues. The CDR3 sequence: CASSQVGGLNEKLFF. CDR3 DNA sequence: TGCGCCAGCAGCCAAGTCGGGGGACTTAATGAAAAACTGTTTTTT.